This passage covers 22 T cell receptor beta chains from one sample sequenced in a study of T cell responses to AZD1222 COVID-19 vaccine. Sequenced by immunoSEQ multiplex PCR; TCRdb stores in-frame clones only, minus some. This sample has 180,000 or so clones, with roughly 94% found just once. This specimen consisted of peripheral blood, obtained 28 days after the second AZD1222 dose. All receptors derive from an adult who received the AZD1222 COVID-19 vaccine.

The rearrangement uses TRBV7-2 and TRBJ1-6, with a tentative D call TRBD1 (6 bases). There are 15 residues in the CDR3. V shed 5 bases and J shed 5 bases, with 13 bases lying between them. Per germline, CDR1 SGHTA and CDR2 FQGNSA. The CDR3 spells CASSLDRSHNSPLHF. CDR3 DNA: TGTGCCAGCAGCCTCGACAGGTCTCATAATTCACCCCTCCACTTT.

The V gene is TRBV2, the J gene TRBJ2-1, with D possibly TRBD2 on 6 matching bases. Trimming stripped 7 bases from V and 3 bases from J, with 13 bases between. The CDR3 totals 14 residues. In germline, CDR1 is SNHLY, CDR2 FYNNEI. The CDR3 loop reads CASTGTPNYNEQFF. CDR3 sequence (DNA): TGTGCCAGCACTGGGACTCCGAACTACAATGAGCAGTTCTTC.

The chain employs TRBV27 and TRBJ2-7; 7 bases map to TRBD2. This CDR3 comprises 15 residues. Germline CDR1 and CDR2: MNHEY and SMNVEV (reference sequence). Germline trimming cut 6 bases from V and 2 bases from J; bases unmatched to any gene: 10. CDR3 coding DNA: TGTGCCAGCAGCCCATGGGGGGGGGTAACCTACGAGCAGTACTTC. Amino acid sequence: CASSPWGGVTYEQYF.

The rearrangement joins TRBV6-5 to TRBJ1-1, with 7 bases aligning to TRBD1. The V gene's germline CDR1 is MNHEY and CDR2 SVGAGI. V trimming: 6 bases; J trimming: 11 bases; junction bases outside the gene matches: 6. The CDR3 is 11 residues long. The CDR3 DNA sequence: TGTGCCAGCAGGGAGGGGGCCAGGGCTTTCTTT. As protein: CASREGARAFF.

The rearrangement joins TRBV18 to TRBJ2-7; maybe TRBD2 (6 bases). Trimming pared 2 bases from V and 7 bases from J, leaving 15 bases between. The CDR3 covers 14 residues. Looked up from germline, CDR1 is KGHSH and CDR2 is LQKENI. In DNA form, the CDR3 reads TGTGCCAGCTCACCAAACCGGGCTGCGGGGGAGCAGTACTTC. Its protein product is CASSPNRAAGEQYF.

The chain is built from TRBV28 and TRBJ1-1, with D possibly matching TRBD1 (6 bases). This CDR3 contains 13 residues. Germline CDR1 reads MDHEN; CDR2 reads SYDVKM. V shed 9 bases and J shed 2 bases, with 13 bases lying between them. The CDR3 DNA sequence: TGTGCCAGTTTGAAGGGGGGTAACACTGAAGCTTTCTTT. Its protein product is CASLKGGNTEAFF. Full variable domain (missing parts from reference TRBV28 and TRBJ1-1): DVKVTQSSRYLVKRTGEKVFLECVQDMDHENMFWYRQDPGLGLRLIYFSYDVKMKEKGDIPEGYSVSREKKERFSLILESASTNQTSMYLCASLKGGNTEAFFGQGTRLTVV.

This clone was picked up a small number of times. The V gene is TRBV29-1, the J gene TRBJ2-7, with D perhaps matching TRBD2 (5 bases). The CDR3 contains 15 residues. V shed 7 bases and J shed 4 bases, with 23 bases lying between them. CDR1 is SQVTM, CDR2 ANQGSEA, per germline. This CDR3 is CSASTPNSRGYEQYF. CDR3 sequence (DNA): TGCAGCGCCTCGACCCCAAACTCCCGAGGGTACGAGCAGTACTTC.

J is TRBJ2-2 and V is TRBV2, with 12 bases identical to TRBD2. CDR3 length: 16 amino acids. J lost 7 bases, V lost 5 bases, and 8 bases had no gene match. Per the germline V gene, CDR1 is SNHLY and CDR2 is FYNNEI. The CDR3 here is CASSRPSGGASGELFF. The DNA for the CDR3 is TGTGCCAGCAGTCGTCCTAGCGGGGGGGCCAGCGGGGAGCTGTTTTTT.

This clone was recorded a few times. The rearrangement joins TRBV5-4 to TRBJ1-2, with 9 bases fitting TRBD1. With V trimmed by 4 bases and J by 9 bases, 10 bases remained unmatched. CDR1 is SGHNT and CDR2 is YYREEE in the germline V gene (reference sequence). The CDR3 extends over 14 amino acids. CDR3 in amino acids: CASSGGDRVGSYTF. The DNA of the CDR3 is TGTGCCAGCAGCGGCGGGGACAGGGTAGGAAGCTACACCTTC.

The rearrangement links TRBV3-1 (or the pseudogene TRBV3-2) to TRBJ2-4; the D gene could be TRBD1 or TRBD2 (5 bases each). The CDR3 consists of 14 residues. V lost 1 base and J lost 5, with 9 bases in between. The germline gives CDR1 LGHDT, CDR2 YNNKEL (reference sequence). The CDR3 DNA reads TGTGCCAGCAGCCAAGGGGGGTCCCAAAACATTCAGTACTTC. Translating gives CASSQGGSQNIQYF.

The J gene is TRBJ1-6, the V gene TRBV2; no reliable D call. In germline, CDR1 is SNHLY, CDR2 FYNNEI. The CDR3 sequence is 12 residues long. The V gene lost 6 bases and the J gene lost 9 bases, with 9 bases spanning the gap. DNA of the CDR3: TGTGCCAGCAGCGAACAGAGTTCACCCCTCCACTTT. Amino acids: CASSEQSSPLHF.

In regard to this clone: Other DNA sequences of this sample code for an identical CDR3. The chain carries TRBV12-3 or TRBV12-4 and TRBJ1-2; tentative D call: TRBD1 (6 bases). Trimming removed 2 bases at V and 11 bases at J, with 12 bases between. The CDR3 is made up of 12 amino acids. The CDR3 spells CASSLPGGGYTF. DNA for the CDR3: TGTGCCAGCAGTTTACCTGGAGGGGGGTACACCTTC.

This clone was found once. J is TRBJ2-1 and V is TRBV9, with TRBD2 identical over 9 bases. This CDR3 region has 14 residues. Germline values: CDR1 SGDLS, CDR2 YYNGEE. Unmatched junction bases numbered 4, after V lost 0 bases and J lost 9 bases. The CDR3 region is CASSVGIAGAEQFF. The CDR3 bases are TGTGCCAGCAGCGTAGGTATAGCGGGGGCTGAGCAGTTCTTC.

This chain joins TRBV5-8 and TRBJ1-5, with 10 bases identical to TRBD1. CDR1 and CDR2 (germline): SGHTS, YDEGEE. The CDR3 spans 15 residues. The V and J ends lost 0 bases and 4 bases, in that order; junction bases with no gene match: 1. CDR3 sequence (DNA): TGTGCCAGCAGCTTGGGGGACAGGGGAAATCAGCCCCAGCATTTT. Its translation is CASSLGDRGNQPQHF.

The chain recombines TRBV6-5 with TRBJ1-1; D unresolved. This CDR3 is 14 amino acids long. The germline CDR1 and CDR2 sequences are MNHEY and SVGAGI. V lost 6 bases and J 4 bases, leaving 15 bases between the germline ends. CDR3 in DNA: TGTGCCAGCAGGGAGACCGGGAAGGGCACTGAAGCTTTCTTT. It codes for CASRETGKGTEAFF.

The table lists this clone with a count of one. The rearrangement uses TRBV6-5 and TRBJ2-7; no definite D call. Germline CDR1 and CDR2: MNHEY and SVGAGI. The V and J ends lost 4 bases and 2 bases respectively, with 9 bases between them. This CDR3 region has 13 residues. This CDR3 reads CASSFLQTYEQYF. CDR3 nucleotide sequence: TGTGCCAGCAGTTTCCTGCAAACCTACGAGCAGTACTTC.

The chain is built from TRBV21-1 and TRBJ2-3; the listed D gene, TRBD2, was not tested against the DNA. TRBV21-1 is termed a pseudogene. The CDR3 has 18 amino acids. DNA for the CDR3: TGTGCCAGCATGGTGGAGAGGGGACTAGCGGGGGAGGCAGATACGCAGTATTTT. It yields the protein CASMVERGLAGEADTQYF.

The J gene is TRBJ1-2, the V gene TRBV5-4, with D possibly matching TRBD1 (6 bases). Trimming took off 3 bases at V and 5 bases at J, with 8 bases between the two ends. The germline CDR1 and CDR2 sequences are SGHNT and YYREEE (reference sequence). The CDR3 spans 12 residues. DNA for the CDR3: TGTGCCAGCAGCTCTACAGGGTATGGCTACACCTTC. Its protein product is CASSSTGYGYTF.

The CDR3 DNA is TGTGCCAGCAAACACGTAAGAGGGAACACTGAAGCTTTCTTT. Its protein is CASKHVRGNTEAFF. The genes are TRBV3-1 (or the pseudogene TRBV3-2) and TRBJ1-1; unclear D gene. Trimming pared 7 bases from V and 1 base from J, leaving 13 bases between. CDR1 and CDR2 from the germline V gene are LGHDT and YNNKEL (reference sequence). There are 14 residues in the CDR3.

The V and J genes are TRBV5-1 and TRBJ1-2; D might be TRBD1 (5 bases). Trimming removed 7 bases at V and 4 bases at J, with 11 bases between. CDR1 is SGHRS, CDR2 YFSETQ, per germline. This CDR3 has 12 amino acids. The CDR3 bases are TGCGCCAGCGCCGGGGGGAGCTATGGCTACACCTTC. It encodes CASAGGSYGYTF.

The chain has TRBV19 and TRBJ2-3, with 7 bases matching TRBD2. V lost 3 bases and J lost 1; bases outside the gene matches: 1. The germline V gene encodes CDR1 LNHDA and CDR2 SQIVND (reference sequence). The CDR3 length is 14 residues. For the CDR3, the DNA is TGTGCCAGTAGTATTGGGGGGGGCACAGATACGCAGTATTTT. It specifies CASSIGGGTDTQYF.

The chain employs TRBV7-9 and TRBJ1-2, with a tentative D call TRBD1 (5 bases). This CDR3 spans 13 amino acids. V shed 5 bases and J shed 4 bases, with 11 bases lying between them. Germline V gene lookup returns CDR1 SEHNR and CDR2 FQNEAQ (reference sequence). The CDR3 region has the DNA TGTGCCAGCAGCCTCAGGGACGGCTATGGCTACACCTTC. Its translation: CASSLRDGYGYTF.